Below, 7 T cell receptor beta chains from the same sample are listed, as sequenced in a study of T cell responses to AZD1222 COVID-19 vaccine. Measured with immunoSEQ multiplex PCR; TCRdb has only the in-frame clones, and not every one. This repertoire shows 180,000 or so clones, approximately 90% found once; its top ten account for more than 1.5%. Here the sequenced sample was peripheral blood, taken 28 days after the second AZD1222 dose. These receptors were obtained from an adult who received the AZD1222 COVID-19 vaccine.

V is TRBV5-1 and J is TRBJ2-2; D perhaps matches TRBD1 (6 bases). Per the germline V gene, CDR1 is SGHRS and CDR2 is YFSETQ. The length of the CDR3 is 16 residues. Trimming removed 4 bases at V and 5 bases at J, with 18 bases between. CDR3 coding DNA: TGCGCCAGCAGCCCCCGGCCGGGACACTCAACCGGGGAGCTGTTTTTT. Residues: CASSPRPGHSTGELFF.

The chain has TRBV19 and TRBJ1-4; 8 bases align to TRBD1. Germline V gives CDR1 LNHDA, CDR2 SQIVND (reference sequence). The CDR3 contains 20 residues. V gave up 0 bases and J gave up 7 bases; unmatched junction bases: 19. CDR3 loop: CASSIDAAGTGGLLREKLFF. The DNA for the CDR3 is TGTGCCAGTAGTATAGATGCGGCCGGGACAGGAGGATTATTACGTGAAAAACTGTTTTTT.

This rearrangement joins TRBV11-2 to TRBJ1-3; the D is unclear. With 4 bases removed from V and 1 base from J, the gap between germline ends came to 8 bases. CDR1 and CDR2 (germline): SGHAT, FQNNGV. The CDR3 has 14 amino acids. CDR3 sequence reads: CASSSQPSGNTIYF. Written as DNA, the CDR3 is TGTGCCAGCAGCTCCCAGCCTTCTGGAAACACCATATATTTT.

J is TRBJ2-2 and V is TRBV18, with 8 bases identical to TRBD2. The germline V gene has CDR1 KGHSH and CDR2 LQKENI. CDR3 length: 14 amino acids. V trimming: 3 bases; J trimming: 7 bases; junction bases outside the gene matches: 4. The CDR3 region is CASSPAGGHGELFF. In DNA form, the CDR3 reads TGTGCCAGCTCACCCGCGGGAGGCCACGGGGAGCTGTTTTTT.

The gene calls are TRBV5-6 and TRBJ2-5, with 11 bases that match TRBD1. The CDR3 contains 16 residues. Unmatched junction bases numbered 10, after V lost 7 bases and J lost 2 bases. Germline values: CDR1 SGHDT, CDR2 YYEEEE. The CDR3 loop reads CASGQGAAGGQETQYF. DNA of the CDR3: TGTGCCAGCGGACAGGGGGCAGCCGGAGGGCAAGAGACCCAGTACTTC.

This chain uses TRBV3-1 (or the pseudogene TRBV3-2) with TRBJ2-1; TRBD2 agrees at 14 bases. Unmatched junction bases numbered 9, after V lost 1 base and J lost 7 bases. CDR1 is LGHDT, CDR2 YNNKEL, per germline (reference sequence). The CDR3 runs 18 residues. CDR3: CASSQVGTSGRGWNEQFF. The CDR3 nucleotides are TGTGCCAGCAGCCAAGTGGGGACTAGCGGGAGAGGTTGGAATGAGCAGTTCTTC.

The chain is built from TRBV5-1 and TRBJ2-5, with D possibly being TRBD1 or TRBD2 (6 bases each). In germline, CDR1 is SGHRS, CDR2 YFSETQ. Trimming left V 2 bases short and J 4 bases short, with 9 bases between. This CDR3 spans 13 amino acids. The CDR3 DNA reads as TGCGCCAGCAGCTTCGGGGGCCCAGAGACCCAGTACTTC. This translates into CASSFGGPETQYF.